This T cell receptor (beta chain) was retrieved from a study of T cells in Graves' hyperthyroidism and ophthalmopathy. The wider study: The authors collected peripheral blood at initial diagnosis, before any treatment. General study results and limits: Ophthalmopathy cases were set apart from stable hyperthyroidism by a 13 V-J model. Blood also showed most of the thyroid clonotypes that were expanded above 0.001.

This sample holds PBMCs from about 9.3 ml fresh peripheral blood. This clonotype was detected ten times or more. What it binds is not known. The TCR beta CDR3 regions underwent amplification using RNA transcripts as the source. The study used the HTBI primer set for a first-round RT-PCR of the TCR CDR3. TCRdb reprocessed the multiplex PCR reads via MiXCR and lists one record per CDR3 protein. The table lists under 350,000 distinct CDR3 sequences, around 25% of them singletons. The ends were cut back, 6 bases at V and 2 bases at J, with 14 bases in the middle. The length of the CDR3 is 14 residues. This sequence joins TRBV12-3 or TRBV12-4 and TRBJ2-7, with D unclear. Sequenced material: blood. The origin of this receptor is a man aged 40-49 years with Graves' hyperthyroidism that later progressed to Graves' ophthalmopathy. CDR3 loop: CASSQKVETYEQYF. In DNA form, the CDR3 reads TGTGCCAGCAGCCAAAAAGTGGAGACCTACGAGCAGTACTTC.